These 23 T cell receptor beta chains were all obtained from the same sample, sequenced in a study of post-analysis software for immune sequencing data. Whole-study findings and limits: Patients carried several TRBV segments more frequently than controls did, and TRBV5-6, TRBV5-1 and TRBV20-1 were among them.

The authors incorporated unique molecular identifiers into the TCR beta cDNA libraries. TCRdb re-analysed the PCR reads in MiXCR, keeping a single row per CDR3 protein. The repertoire holds hundreds of thousands of distinct CDR3 sequences, around 64% seen once, with approximately 10% in the top ten. No antigen is known for these receptors. Sequenced input: blood. The receptors were gathered from a girl aged 2-15 years with multiple sclerosis.

V gene TRBV10-3 combines with J gene TRBJ2-5; D is unresolved. The CDR3 spans 13 residues. Germline CDR1 is ENHRY and CDR2 is SYGVKD. V shed 4 bases and J shed 2 bases, with 8 bases lying between them. CDR3 bases: TGTGCCATCAGTGGGTCCGTACAAGAGACCCAGTACTTC. It encodes CAISGSVQETQYF.

The chain joins TRBV10-1 to TRBJ2-1; TRBD2 aligns across 8 bases. This CDR3 comprises 14 residues. The germline CDR1 and CDR2 sequences are WNHNN and SYGVQD (reference sequence). V lost 4 bases to trimming and J lost 4 bases; unmatched junction nucleotides: 3. CDR3 residues: CASSVAGPYNEQFF. CDR3 bases: TGCGCCAGCAGTGTAGCGGGGCCATACAATGAGCAGTTCTTC.

The gene calls are TRBV18 and TRBJ2-4; D might be TRBD1 or TRBD2, each matching 5 bases. Trimming pared 2 bases from V and 9 bases from J, leaving 17 bases between. The CDR3 is 15 amino acids. Germline V gives CDR1 KGHSH, CDR2 LQKENI. CDR3: CASSPRSPGGGIQYF. DNA for the CDR3: TGTGCCAGCTCACCAAGGTCCCCTGGGGGTGGCATTCAGTACTTC. The whole variable domain, remainder taken from reference TRBV18 and TRBJ2-4, is NAGVMQNPRHLVRRRGQEARLRCSPMKGHSHVYWYRQLPEEGLKFMVYLQKENIIDESGMPKERFSAEFPKEGPSILRIQQVVRGDSAAYFCASSPRSPGGGIQYFGAGTRLSVL.

This clonotype appeared once. V and J are TRBV6-5 and TRBJ2-7; perhaps TRBD2 as D (5 bases). Germline V gives CDR1 MNHEY, CDR2 SVGAGI. The CDR3 length is 17 residues. Trimming removed 0 bases from V and 1 base from J, with 16 bases in between. The CDR3 region is CASSYSRRAADSYEQYF. The CDR3 nucleotides read TGTGCCAGCAGTTACTCGAGACGAGCGGCCGATTCCTACGAGCAGTACTTC.

V is TRBV3-1 and J is TRBJ2-3, with 10 bases lining up with TRBD2. The CDR3 covers 18 residues. Germline CDR1 is LGHDT and CDR2 is YNNKEL (reference sequence). V trimming: 0 bases; J trimming: 4 bases; junction bases outside the gene matches: 10. The CDR3 reads CASSQDFGLAGVPDTQYF. The CDR3 DNA is TGTGCCAGCAGCCAAGATTTTGGGCTAGCGGGAGTCCCAGATACGCAGTATTTT.

The chain recombines TRBV5-1 with TRBJ2-5; D unclear. The germline V gene has CDR1 SGHRS and CDR2 YFSETQ. V was pared by 0 bases and J by 1 base, with 7 bases between. This CDR3 has 14 residues. Here the CDR3 reads CASSLVFSQETQYF. Here the CDR3 DNA reads TGCGCCAGCAGCTTGGTGTTTTCCCAAGAGACCCAGTACTTC.

This chain links TRBV3-1 with TRBJ2-5; tentatively, D is TRBD2 (5 bases). This CDR3 region has 16 residues. Trimming removed 4 bases from V and 3 bases from J, with 18 bases in between. The germline CDR1 and CDR2 sequences are LGHDT and YNNKEL (reference sequence). The DNA of the CDR3 is TGTGCCAGCAGCCCGCCACGGACCACTAGTAAAGAGACCCAGTACTTC. Translated: CASSPPRTTSKETQYF.

This clonotype appeared a few times. This chain links TRBV7-8 with TRBJ2-1; maybe TRBD2 (6 bases). CDR1 is SGHVS, CDR2 FQNEAQ, per germline. This CDR3 contains 16 residues. V lost 3 bases to trimming and J lost 6 bases, with 18 bases between them. CDR3 DNA sequence: TGTGCCAGCAGCTTCCTAGCGCCTGGCGCCAGCAATGAGCAGTTCTTC. Translating gives CASSFLAPGASNEQFF.

The J gene is TRBJ2-1, the V gene TRBV5-1; 10 bases fit TRBD1. Trimming removed 2 bases from V and 8 bases from J; junction bases left unmatched: 10. Germline CDR1 and CDR2: SGHRS and YFSETQ. This CDR3 has 16 amino acids. CDR3 in DNA: TGCGCCAGCAGCTTCGGCGGGACAGGGGTCGGGGATGAGCAGTTCTTC. Protein product: CASSFGGTGVGDEQFF.

The chain recombines TRBV7-9 with TRBJ1-1, with 7 bases that match TRBD1. This CDR3 is 15 amino acids long. From germline, CDR1 is SEHNR and CDR2 FQNEAQ (reference sequence). With 4 bases clipped from V and 4 bases from J, the junction kept 9 bases outside the gene matches. CDR3 sequence reads: CASSYAQTGATEAFF. Written as DNA, the CDR3 is TGTGCCAGCAGCTATGCCCAAACAGGGGCCACTGAAGCTTTCTTT. Based on the CDR3 plus reference TRBV7-9 and TRBJ1-1, the full variable domain is DTGVSQNPRHKITKRGQNVTFRCDPISEHNRLYWYRQTLGQGPEFLTYFQNEAQLEKSRLLSDRFSAERPKGSFSTLEIQRTEQGDSAMYLCASSYAQTGATEAFFGQGTRLTVV.

A few counts support this clonotype. V usage is TRBV7-2 and J usage is TRBJ2-3; tentatively, D is TRBD1 (5 bases). Trimming stripped 3 bases from V and 2 bases from J, with 12 bases between. This CDR3 is built from 15 residues. Germline CDR1 is SGHTA and CDR2 is FQGNSA. CDR3 nucleotide sequence: TGTGCCAGCAGCTTTGGACATAGTTCCACAGATACGCAGTATTTT. Translation gives CASSFGHSSTDTQYF. Filled out from reference TRBV7-2 and TRBJ2-3, the complete variable domain reads GAGVSQSPSNKVTEKGKDVELRCDPISGHTALYWYRQSLGQGLEFLIYFQGNSAPDKSGLPSDRFSAERTGGSVSTLTIQRTQQEDSAVYLCASSFGHSSTDTQYFGPGTRLTVL.

The chain recombines TRBV6-6 with TRBJ2-3, with 9 bases matching TRBD1. This CDR3 region has 14 residues. Trimming removed 6 bases from V and 4 bases from J; junction bases left unmatched: 5. Germline values: CDR1 MNHNY, CDR2 SVGAGI (reference sequence). The CDR3 DNA is TGTGCCAGCAGGGTTGGGACAGGGTCAGATACGCAGTATTTT. It encodes CASRVGTGSDTQYF.

This clonotype was recorded a few times. This sequence joins TRBV12-5 and TRBJ2-1; 9 bases agree with TRBD2. Germline V CDR1 and CDR2: LGHNT, FRNRAP. V lost 5 bases, J lost 10 bases, and 15 bases stayed unmatched. The CDR3 totals 16 residues. As DNA, the CDR3 is TGTGCTAGTGGTCCAGGCGGGACTAGCTTTCCGCTAGAGCAGTTCTTC. It translates to CASGPGGTSFPLEQFF.

This clonotype was recorded a few times. The chain employs TRBV6-6 and TRBJ1-4; no clear D gene. The CDR3 runs 14 residues. The ends were cut back, 0 bases at V and 0 bases at J, with 2 bases in the middle. Per germline, CDR1 MNHNY and CDR2 SVGAGI (reference sequence). The DNA of the CDR3 is TGTGCCAGCAGTTACTCCGCAACTAATGAAAAACTGTTTTTT. Its protein is CASSYSATNEKLFF.

This clonotype has more than one count but fewer than ten. CDR3 protein: CASSGGEQAREQYF. The CDR3 DNA follows: TGCGCCAGCAGCGGAGGTGAACAGGCCCGCGAGCAGTACTTC. The V and J genes are TRBV5-1 and TRBJ2-7, with D possibly being TRBD1 or TRBD2 (5 bases each). The CDR3 length is 14 residues. In germline, CDR1 is SGHRS, CDR2 YFSETQ. Trimming cost V 4 bases and J 6 bases, with 17 bases left between them. Combining the CDR3 with reference TRBV5-1 and TRBJ2-7 gives the whole variable domain KAGVTQTPRYLIKTRGQQVTLSCSPISGHRSVSWYQQTPGQGLQFLFEYFSETQRNKGNFPGRFSGRQFSNSRSEMNVSTLELGDSALYLCASSGGEQAREQYFGPGTRLTVT.

In this sample, this clonotype turned up a few times. This chain connects TRBV6-5 to TRBJ2-7, with D possibly being TRBD1 (5 bases). This CDR3 has 14 amino acids. Trimming removed 0 bases at V and 6 bases at J, with 12 bases between. Germline values: CDR1 MNHEY, CDR2 SVGAGI. CDR3 nucleotide sequence: TGTGCCAGCAGTTACTCGCAGGGCCAGGTCGAGCAGTACTTC. The encoded protein is CASSYSQGQVEQYF.

This clonotype was seen only a few times. The chain carries TRBV7-2 and TRBJ2-7, with D possibly being TRBD1 (6 bases). Looked up from germline, CDR1 is SGHTA and CDR2 is FQGNSA. CDR3 size: 13 residues. Trimming took 0 bases from V and 5 from J, leaving 8 bases between them. The CDR3 loop reads CASSLAQGHEQYF. The CDR3 nucleotides read TGTGCCAGCAGCTTAGCACAGGGCCACGAGCAGTACTTC.

The chain links TRBV4-2 to TRBJ2-1; 8 positions match TRBD1. Trimming removed 3 bases from V and 7 bases from J; junction bases left unmatched: 8. The germline gives CDR1 LGHNA, CDR2 YNFKEQ. The CDR3 totals 15 residues. The CDR3: CASSQVGQGANEQFF. The CDR3 DNA is TGTGCCAGCAGCCAGGTCGGACAGGGCGCAAATGAGCAGTTCTTC.

The V and J genes are TRBV30 and TRBJ1-2, with D unresolved. CDR1 and CDR2 from the germline V gene are GTSNPN and SVGIG (reference sequence). Trimming took off 3 bases at V and 2 bases at J, with 7 bases between the two ends. This CDR3 has 12 residues. Written as DNA, the CDR3 is TGTGCCTGGAGCAGGAGCAACTATGGCTACACCTTC. Its protein product is CAWSRSNYGYTF. Supplemented by reference TRBV30 and TRBJ1-2, the full variable domain reads SQTIHQWPATLVQPVGSPLSLECTVEGTSNPNLYWYRQAAGRGLQLLFYSVGIGQISSEVPQNLSASRPQDRQFILSSKKLLLSDSGFYLCAWSRSNYGYTFGSGTRLTVV.

This sequence joins TRBV7-2 and TRBJ2-1; 11 bases are a match to TRBD2. This CDR3 has 17 amino acids. Germline V lookup: CDR1 SGHTA, CDR2 FQGNSA. The junction had 12 bases not matched to a gene; V was cut back by 4 bases and J by 7 bases. The CDR3 protein is CASSSPLAGGPWNEQFF. DNA for the CDR3: TGTGCCAGCAGCTCCCCTTTAGCGGGAGGGCCTTGGAATGAGCAGTTCTTC.

This clonotype has just a few counts. The genes are TRBV5-1 and TRBJ2-1; D gene ambiguous. CDR3 length: 13 residues. Germline V gene data show CDR1 as SGHRS and CDR2 as YFSETQ. Trimming shortened V by 6 bases and J by 7 bases, and 14 bases separated the two germline ends. The CDR3 loop is CASTLLGPNEQFF. CDR3 sequence (DNA): TGCGCCAGCACCCTTCTAGGGCCTAATGAGCAGTTCTTC.

This clonotype was detected a few times. V is TRBV25-1 and J is TRBJ2-1, with D possibly TRBD1 on 6 matching bases. Trimming cost V 3 bases and J 0 bases, with 15 bases left between them. The length of the CDR3 is 17 residues. Germline V gene data show CDR1 as MGHDK and CDR2 as SYGVNS. CDR3 loop: CASSETTGTSSYNEQFF. The CDR3 DNA sequence: TGTGCCAGCAGTGAGACGACCGGGACATCCTCCTACAATGAGCAGTTCTTC.

This clonotype has a handful of counts. V and J are TRBV6-2 or TRBV6-3 and TRBJ2-5; possible D gene TRBD2, 6 bases. With 2 bases removed from V and 0 bases from J, the gap between germline ends came to 16 bases. The germline CDR1 and CDR2 sequences are MNHEY and SVGEGT. The length of the CDR3 is 17 residues. This CDR3 reads CASSYEIAAGNQETQYF. DNA of the CDR3: TGTGCCAGCAGTTACGAGATCGCAGCGGGTAACCAAGAGACCCAGTACTTC.